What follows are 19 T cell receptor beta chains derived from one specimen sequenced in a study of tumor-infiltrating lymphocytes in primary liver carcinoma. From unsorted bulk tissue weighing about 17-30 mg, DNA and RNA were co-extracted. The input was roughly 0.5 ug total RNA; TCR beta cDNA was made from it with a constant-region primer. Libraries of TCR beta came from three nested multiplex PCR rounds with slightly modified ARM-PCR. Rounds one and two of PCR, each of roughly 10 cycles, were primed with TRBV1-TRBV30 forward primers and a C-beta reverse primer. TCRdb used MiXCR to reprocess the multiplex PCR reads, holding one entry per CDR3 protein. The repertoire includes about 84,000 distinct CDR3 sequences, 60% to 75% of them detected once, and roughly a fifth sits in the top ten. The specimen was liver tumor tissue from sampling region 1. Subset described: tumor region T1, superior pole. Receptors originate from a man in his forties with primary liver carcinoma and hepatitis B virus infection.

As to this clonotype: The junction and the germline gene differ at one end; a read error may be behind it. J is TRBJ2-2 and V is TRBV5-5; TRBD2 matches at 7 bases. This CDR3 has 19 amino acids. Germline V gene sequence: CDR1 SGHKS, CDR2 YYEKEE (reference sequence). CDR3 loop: CAGSRLAGTNGRWSGELFF. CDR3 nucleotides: TGTGCCGGCAGCCGACTTGCCGGGACTAACGGGAGATGGTCCGGGGAGCTGTTTTTT.

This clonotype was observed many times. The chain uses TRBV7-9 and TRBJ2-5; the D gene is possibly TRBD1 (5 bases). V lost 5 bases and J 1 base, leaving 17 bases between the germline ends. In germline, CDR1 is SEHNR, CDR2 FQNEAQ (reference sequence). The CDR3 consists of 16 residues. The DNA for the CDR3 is TGTGCCAGCAGCCCTTTCAAGGGCAGGGCCCAAGAGACCCAGTACTTC. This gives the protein CASSPFKGRAQETQYF.

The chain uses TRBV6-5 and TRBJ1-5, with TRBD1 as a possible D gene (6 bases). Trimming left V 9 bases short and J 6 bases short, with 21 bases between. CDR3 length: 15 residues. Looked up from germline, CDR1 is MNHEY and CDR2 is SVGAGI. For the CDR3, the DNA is TGTGCCAGAAGTAGCGGGACATGCGGGGCTCAGCCCCAGCATTTT. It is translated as CARSSGTCGAQPQHF.

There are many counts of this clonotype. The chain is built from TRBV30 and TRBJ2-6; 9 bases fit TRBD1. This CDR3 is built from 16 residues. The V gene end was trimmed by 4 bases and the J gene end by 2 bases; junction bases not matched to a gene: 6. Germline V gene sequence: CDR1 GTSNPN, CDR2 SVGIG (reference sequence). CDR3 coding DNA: TGTGCCTGGACCCGGGACAGGGTACCTGGGGCCAACGTCCTGACTTTC. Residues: CAWTRDRVPGANVLTF.

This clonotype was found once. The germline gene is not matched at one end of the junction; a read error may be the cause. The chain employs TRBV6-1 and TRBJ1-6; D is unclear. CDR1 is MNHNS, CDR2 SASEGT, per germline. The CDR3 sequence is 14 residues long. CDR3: CASSVLDYSSPLHF. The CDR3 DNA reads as TGTGCCAGCAGTGTGCTTGATTATAGTTCACCCCTCCACTTT.

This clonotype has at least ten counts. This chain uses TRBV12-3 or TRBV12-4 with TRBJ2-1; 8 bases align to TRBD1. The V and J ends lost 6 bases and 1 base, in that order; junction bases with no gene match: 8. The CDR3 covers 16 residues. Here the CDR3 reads CASRSITGGSYNEQFF. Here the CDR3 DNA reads TGTGCCAGCAGGTCAATTACAGGGGGGTCCTACAATGAGCAGTTCTTC.

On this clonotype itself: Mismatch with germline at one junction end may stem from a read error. The CDR3 DNA sequence: TGCGCCAGCGGCCGGGACTTGCGGTCCTCCTACAATAAGCAGTTCTTC. Its protein is CASGRDLRSSYNKQFF. The chain joins TRBV5-1 to TRBJ2-1; D may be TRBD2 (6 bases). From germline, CDR1 is SGHRS and CDR2 YFSETQ. CDR3 size: 16 residues.

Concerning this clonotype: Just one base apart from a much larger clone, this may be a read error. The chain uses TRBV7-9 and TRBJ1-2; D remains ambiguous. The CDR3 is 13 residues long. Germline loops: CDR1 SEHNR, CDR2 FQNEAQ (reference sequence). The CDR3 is CASSLVSLYGHTF. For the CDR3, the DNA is TGTGCCAGCAGCTTAGTGAGTCTCTATGGCCACACCTTC.

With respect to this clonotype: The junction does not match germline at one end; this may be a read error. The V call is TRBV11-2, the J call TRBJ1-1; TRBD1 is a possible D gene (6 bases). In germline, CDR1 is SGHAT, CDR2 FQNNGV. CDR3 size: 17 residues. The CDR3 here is CASSRMGGHGFVTEAFF. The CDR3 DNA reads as TGTGCCAGCAGCCGAATGGGGGGACACGGGTTCGTCACTGAAGCTTTCTTC.

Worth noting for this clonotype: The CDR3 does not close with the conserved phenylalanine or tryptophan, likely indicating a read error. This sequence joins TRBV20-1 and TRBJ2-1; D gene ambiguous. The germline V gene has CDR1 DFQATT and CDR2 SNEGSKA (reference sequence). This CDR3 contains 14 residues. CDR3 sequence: CRARDGLGSNEQFL. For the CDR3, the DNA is TGCAGAGCTAGAGATGGTCTGGGGTCGAATGAGCAGTTCCTC.

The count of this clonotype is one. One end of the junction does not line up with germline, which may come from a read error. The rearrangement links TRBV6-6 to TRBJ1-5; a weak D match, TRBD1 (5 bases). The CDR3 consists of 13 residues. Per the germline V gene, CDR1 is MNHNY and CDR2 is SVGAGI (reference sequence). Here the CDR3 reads CASGDGSIQPQHF. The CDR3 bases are TGTGCCAGCGGGGACGGTAGCATTCAGCCCCAGCATTTT.

CDR3 amino acids: CSGLPGQGLYEQFF. CDR3 coding DNA: TGCAGCGGACTGCCGGGACAGGGCCTGTATGAGCAGTTCTTC. The chain combines TRBV29-1 with TRBJ2-1; 9 bases match TRBD1. Trimming removed 7 bases from V and 8 bases from J; junction bases left unmatched: 12. Germline loops: CDR1 SQVTM, CDR2 ANQGSEA. The CDR3 is 14 residues long.

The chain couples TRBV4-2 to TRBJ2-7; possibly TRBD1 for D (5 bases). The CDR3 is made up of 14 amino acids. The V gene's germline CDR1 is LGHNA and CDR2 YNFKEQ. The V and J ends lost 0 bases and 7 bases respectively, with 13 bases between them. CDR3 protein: CASSQEQGGYEQYF. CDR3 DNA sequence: TGTGCCAGCAGCCAAGAGCAGGGCGGCTATGAGCAGTACTTC.

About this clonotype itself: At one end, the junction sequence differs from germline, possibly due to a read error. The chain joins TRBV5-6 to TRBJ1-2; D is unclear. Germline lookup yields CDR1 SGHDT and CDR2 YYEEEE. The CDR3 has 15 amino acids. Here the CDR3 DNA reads TGTACCAGCAGCTTTATGGGAGACACAACCCCGGGCTACACCTTC. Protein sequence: CTSSFMGDTTPGYTF.

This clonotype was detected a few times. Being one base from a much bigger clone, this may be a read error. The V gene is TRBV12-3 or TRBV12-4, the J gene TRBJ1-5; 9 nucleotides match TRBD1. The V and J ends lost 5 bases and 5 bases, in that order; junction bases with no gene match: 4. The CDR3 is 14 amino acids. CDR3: CASSPGTGHQPQHF. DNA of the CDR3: TGTGCCAGCAGTCCCGGGACAGGGCATCAGCCCCAGCATTTT.

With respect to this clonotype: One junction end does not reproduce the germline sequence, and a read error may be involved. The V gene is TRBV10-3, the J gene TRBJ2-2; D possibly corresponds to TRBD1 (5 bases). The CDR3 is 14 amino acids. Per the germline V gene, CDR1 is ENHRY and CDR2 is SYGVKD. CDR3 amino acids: CVIREPRDDGELFF. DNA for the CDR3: TGTGTCATCAGAGAGCCCAGGGATGACGGGGAGCTGTTTTTT.

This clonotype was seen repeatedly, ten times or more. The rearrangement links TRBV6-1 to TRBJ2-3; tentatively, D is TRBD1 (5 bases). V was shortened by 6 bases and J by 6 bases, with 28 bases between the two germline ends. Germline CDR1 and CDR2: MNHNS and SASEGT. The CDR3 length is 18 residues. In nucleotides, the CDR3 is TGTGCCAGCAGGAAGAGCTATCAGGGATCTGCGTTATGGGATACGCAGTATTTT. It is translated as CASRKSYQGSALWDTQYF.

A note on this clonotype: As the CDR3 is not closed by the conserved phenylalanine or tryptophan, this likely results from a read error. CDR3 residues: CASSSTGIVNIQYY. The CDR3, as DNA: TGTGCCAGTAGCTCGACAGGGATCGTTAACATTCAGTACTAC. This sequence joins TRBV19 and TRBJ2-4, with 7 bases fitting TRBD1. In germline, CDR1 is LNHDA, CDR2 SQIVND (reference sequence). V lost 6 bases to trimming and J lost 7 bases; unmatched junction nucleotides: 9. CDR3 length: 14 amino acids.

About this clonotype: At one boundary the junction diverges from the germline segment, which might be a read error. The CDR3 coding sequence is TGCATCGTTGCCCGGACGCCTCAATTCGATGAGCAGTTCTTC. This codes for CIVARTPQFDEQFF. The V call is TRBV29-1, the J call TRBJ2-1; no clear D. The CDR3 has 14 residues. CDR1 SQVTM and CDR2 ANQGSEA come from the germline V gene.